Reported below is one TCR beta chain. Its recognized antigen is unknown. Within one base of it there is no much larger clone, and no base qualities were kept. The library was made by the immunoSEQ multiplex PCR assay. The immuneACCESS repertoire file appears here via TCRdb, limited to in-frame rearrangements. These files lack a portion of the clones; in checked studies, under half of the deficit traces to unresolved V genes, and the cause of the others is not known. Across this sample there are fewer than 75,000 clones, with 90% to 95% seen only once. The top ten constitute roughly 5.2% of the sample. This entry comes from a study of T cell changes during pregnancy in multiple sclerosis (dated 2019 in TCRdb). Context from the whole study: The study examined how the T cell repertoire changed over the course of pregnancy in women with multiple sclerosis.

V drops 5 bases and J drops 6 bases, leaving 10 bases in between. CDR1 is given as DFQATT and CDR2 as SNEGSKA, both from the germline V gene (reference sequence). From the cysteine through the phenylalanine, the CDR3 covers 11 amino acids. The DNA shown is the 33-base CDR3, in frame from base 1. This clonotype was obtained from a female donor with multiple sclerosis, enrolled in a pregnancy study. Specimen: CD8+ T cells from peripheral blood mononuclear cells, collected before pregnancy. The sequence joins TRBV20-1 to TRBJ1-2, with TRBD1 as a weak D call on 5 bases. DNA sequence: TGCAGTGCTTTTCAGGGCCATGGCTACACCTTC. Translated, it gives CSAFQGHGYTF.